What follows are 18 T cell receptor beta chains derived from one specimen sequenced in a study of response to subunit inactivated influenza vaccine. TCRdb re-called the RT-PCR reads with MiXCR, one entry per CDR3 protein. The data show fewer than 400,000 distinct CDR3 sequences, just over 20% seen once. The source was PBMCs from blood, collected 21 months after vaccination. These receptors originate from a man aged 50 to 69 who received an inactivated influenza vaccine.

The table lists this clonotype with a few counts. This sequence joins TRBV20-1 and TRBJ1-2; possible D gene TRBD1, 6 bases. Germline CDR1 is DFQATT and CDR2 is SNEGSKA (reference sequence). V lost 6 bases and J lost 0, with 11 bases in between. The CDR3 sequence is 13 residues long. CDR3 sequence: CSAPRGANYGYTF. CDR3 DNA: TGCAGTGCCCCCAGGGGAGCTAACTATGGCTACACCTTC.

The V call is TRBV30, the J call TRBJ1-2; D uncertain. This CDR3 comprises 14 residues. With 0 bases removed from V and 4 bases from J, the gap between germline ends came to 12 bases. The germline CDR1 and CDR2 sequences are GTSNPN and SVGIG (reference sequence). CDR3 DNA sequence: TGTGCCTGGAGTGTACTGCCACGGGTCTATGGCTACACCTTC. Translating gives CAWSVLPRVYGYTF. The whole variable domain, remainder taken from reference TRBV30 and TRBJ1-2, is SQTIHQWPATLVQPVGSPLSLECTVEGTSNPNLYWYRQAAGRGLQLLFYSVGIGQISSEVPQNLSASRPQDRQFILSSKKLLLSDSGFYLCAWSVLPRVYGYTFGSGTRLTVV.

The sample holds a few counts of this clonotype. V and J are TRBV5-1 and TRBJ2-7, with D uncertain. The CDR3 contains 11 residues. Germline CDR1 is SGHRS and CDR2 is YFSETQ. Trimming removed 4 bases at V and 4 bases at J, with 6 bases between. CDR3 DNA: TGCGCCAGCAGCGATTATTACGAGCAGTACTTC. It encodes CASSDYYEQYF.

About this clonotype itself: The CDR3 does not end in the conserved phenylalanine or tryptophan, so this is likely a read error. The chain links TRBV28 to TRBJ2-5, with 7 bases lining up with TRBD1. The CDR3 has 14 amino acids. Germline lookup yields CDR1 MDHEN and CDR2 SYDVKM. J lost 1 base, V lost 1 base, and 0 bases had no gene match. CDR3 region: CASSLSGGQETQYS. CDR3 nucleotide sequence: TGTGCCAGCAGTTTATCAGGGGGCCAAGAGACCCAGTACTCC.

This clonotype was detected ten times or more. The chain joins TRBV6-5 to TRBJ1-2, with D perhaps TRBD1 (5 bases). This CDR3 is 14 amino acids long. Germline V gene sequence: CDR1 MNHEY, CDR2 SVGAGI. Deletions cut 0 bases from V and 4 bases from J, with 9 bases between. DNA for the CDR3: TGTGCCAGCAGTTACTCCGCGGGACTCTATGGCTACACCTTC. It encodes CASSYSAGLYGYTF.

The chain has TRBV2 and TRBJ1-1; TRBD1 might be the D (5 bases). The CDR3 is 14 residues long. Germline values: CDR1 SNHLY, CDR2 FYNNEI. Between the trimmed V and J ends, which lost 2 bases and 1 base, there was a span of 8 bases. CDR3 loop: CASSELTGNTEAFF. The CDR3 DNA reads TGTGCCAGCAGTGAATTAACAGGGAACACTGAAGCTTTCTTT.

This chain uses TRBV29-1 with TRBJ2-7; D may be TRBD2 (5 bases). Germline V CDR1 and CDR2: SQVTM, ANQGSEA. V dropped 8 bases and J dropped 0 bases, with 17 bases sitting between them. This CDR3 comprises 14 residues. Here the CDR3 DNA reads TGCAGCATCCGCCCAAGCGGCAGCTCCTACGAGCAGTACTTC. This translates into CSIRPSGSSYEQYF.

To note about this clonotype: A much larger clone sits a single nucleotide away, making a read error possible. In DNA, the CDR3 is TGTGCCATCAGTGAGCCCCCTAACTATGTCTACACCTTC. This sequence encodes CAISEPPNYVYTF. The J gene is TRBJ1-2, the V gene TRBV10-3, with D hard to call. The CDR3 length is 13 residues. The germline gives CDR1 ENHRY, CDR2 SYGVKD.

There are a few counts of this clonotype. The chain carries TRBV12-3 or TRBV12-4 and TRBJ1-1; the match to TRBD1 covers 9 bases. V dropped 4 bases and J dropped 4; count of bases not matched to a gene: 7. The CDR3 has 15 residues. CDR3 in DNA: TGTGCCAGCAGTTCCGGACAGGGGCCCCTCACTGAAGCTTTCTTT. Protein sequence: CASSSGQGPLTEAFF.

The table lists this clonotype with a few counts. The chain combines TRBV19 with TRBJ1-4; maybe TRBD1 (6 bases). Per the germline V gene, CDR1 is LNHDA and CDR2 is SQIVND (reference sequence). V was shortened by 9 bases and J by 10 bases, with 18 bases between the two germline ends. The CDR3 has 13 amino acids. CDR3 DNA: TGTGCCAGCGGGGTGCCGGGACAACGAAAACTGTTTTTT. It is translated as CASGVPGQRKLFF.

A few counts support this clonotype. V is TRBV15 and J is TRBJ2-1, with TRBD2 identical over 11 bases. In germline, CDR1 is LNHNV, CDR2 YYDKDF (reference sequence). Trimming cost V 3 bases and J 9 bases; bases outside gene matches: 16. CDR3 length: 18 residues. CDR3 loop: CATSSEPTGTSGLGEQFF. The DNA for the CDR3 is TGTGCCACCAGCAGCGAACCTACAGGGACTAGCGGACTAGGTGAGCAGTTCTTC.

This clonotype occurred once. V and J are TRBV4-2 and TRBJ2-7; either TRBD1 or TRBD2 may supply D (5 bases each). CDR3 length equals 15 residues. V lost 0 bases and J 2 bases, leaving 11 bases between the germline ends. Germline CDR1 is LGHNA and CDR2 is YNFKEQ. In DNA, the CDR3 is TGTGCCAGCAGCCAAGACGCCTGGGGACCCTACGAGCAGTACTTC. Translation: CASSQDAWGPYEQYF.

CDR3 amino acids: CASSPDRVYETQYF. CDR3 coding DNA: TGTGCCAGCAGTCCCGACAGGGTTTACGAGACCCAGTACTTC. V usage is TRBV6-1 and J usage is TRBJ2-5, with 7 positions matching TRBD1. V shed 5 bases, J shed 5 bases, and the junction held 8 bases outside the gene matches. The CDR3 contains 14 residues. CDR1 MNHNS and CDR2 SASEGT come from the germline V gene.

This chain uses TRBV10-3 with TRBJ1-1; D call uncertain. Trimming pared 5 bases from V and 0 bases from J, leaving 7 bases between. CDR3 length: 13 residues. Germline CDR1 reads ENHRY; CDR2 reads SYGVKD. This CDR3 reads CAISPSMNTEAFF. The CDR3 DNA reads TGTGCCATCAGTCCCTCAATGAACACTGAAGCTTTCTTT.

This clonotype showed up just a few times. The V and J genes are TRBV12-3 or TRBV12-4 and TRBJ2-2; TRBD2 matches 8 bases. The J segment lost 2 bases and the V segment lost 7 bases, leaving 6 bases of the junction unmatched. The CDR3 runs to 15 residues. The CDR3 sequence: CASTPGLVNTGELFF. The DNA of the CDR3 is TGTGCCAGCACTCCGGGACTAGTTAACACCGGGGAGCTGTTTTTT.

This clonotype was counted only a few times. The J gene is TRBJ2-2, the V gene TRBV4-3; D may be TRBD2 (6 bases). The CDR3 covers 17 residues. Per the germline V gene, CDR1 is LGHNA and CDR2 is YSLEER. V lost 2 bases to trimming and J lost 3 bases, with 16 bases between them. This CDR3 is CASSQTVVSGYTGELFF. CDR3 nucleotides: TGCGCCAGCAGCCAAACCGTAGTCAGCGGGTACACCGGGGAGCTGTTTTTT.

The chain is built from TRBV2 and TRBJ1-5, with 10 nucleotides matching TRBD1. V lost 5 bases and J lost 5; bases outside the gene matches: 6. CDR3 length equals 15 residues. Germline V gene sequence: CDR1 SNHLY, CDR2 FYNNEI. CDR3: CASSPIGTGDQPQHF. In DNA form, the CDR3 reads TGTGCCAGCAGTCCGATAGGGACAGGGGATCAGCCCCAGCATTTT. Based on the CDR3 plus reference TRBV2 and TRBJ1-5, the full variable domain is EPEVTQTPSHQVTQMGQEVILRCVPISNHLYFYWYRQILGQKVEFLVSFYNNEISEKSEIFDDQFSVERPDGSNFTLKIRSTKLEDSAMYFCASSPIGTGDQPQHFGDGTRLSIL.

This chain uses TRBV6-1 with TRBJ1-2; 11 bases match TRBD1. Germline V gene data show CDR1 as MNHNS and CDR2 as SASEGT. The CDR3 consists of 17 residues. The ends lost 7 bases at V and 4 bases at J; junction bases unmatched: 14. CDR3 DNA: TGTGCCAGCACCTCCTATAATCCCGGGACAGGGGGCTATGGCTACACCTTC. This codes for CASTSYNPGTGGYGYTF.